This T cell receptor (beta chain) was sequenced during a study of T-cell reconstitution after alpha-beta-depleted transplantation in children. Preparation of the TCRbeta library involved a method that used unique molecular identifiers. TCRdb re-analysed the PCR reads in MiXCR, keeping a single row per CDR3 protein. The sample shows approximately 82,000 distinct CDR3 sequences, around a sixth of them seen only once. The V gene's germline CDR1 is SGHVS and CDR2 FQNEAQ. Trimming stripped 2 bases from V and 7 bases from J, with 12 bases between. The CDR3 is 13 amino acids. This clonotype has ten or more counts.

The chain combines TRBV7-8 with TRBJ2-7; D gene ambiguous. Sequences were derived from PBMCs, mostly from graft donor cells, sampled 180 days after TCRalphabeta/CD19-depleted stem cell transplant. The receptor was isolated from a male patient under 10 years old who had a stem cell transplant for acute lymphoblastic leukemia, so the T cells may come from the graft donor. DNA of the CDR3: TGTGCCAGCAGCTTAAGTCTAGGTGGAGAGCAGTACTTC. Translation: CASSLSLGGEQYF.